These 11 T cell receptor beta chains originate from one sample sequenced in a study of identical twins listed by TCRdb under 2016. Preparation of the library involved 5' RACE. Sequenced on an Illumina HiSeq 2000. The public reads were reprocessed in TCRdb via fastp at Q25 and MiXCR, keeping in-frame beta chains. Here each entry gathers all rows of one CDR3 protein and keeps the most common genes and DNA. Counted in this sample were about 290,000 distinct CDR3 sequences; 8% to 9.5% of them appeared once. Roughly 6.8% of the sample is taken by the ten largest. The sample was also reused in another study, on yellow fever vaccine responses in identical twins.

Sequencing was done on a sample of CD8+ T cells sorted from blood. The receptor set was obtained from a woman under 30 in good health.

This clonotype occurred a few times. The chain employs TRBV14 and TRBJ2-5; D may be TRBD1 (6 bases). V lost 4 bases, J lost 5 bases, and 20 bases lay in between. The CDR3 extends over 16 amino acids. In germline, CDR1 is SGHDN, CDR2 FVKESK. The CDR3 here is CASSPTPRQVGETQYF. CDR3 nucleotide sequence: TGTGCCAGCAGCCCCACACCAAGACAGGTCGGGGAGACCCAGTACTTC.

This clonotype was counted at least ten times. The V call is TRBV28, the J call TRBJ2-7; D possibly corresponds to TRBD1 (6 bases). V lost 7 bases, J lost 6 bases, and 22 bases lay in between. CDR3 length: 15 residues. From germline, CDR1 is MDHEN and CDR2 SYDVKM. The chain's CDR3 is CASNNRVSSHSEQYF. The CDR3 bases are TGTGCCAGCAATAACAGGGTTTCTTCTCACAGCGAGCAGTACTTC.

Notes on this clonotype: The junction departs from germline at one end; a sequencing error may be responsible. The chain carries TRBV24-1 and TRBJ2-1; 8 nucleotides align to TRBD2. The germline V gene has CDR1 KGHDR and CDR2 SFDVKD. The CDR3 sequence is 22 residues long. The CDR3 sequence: CGTSDSGTGWSSGSSPYNEQFF. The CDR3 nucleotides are TGTGGCACCAGTGATTCCGGGACCGGGTGGAGCAGCGGGAGTTCGCCTTACAATGAGCAGTTCTTC.

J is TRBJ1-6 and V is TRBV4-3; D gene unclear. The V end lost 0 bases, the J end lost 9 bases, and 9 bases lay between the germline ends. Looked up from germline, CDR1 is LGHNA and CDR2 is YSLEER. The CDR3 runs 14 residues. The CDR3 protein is CASSQDRVVSPLHF. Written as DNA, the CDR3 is TGCGCCAGCAGCCAAGATCGGGTAGTTTCACCCCTCCACTTT.

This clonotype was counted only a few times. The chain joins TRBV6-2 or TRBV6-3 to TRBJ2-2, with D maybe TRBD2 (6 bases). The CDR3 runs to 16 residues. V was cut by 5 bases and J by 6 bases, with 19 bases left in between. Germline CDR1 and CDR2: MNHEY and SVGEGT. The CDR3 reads CASSPSGDPPAGELFF. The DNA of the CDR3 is TGTGCCAGCAGTCCCTCGGGAGACCCCCCCGCCGGGGAGCTGTTTTTT.

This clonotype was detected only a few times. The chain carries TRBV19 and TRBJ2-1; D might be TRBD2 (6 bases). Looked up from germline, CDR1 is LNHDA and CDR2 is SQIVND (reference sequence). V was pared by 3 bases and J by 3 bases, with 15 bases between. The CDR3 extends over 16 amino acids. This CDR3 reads CASSIQEGGGYNEQFF. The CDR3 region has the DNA TGTGCCAGTAGTATTCAGGAGGGAGGAGGCTACAATGAGCAGTTCTTC.

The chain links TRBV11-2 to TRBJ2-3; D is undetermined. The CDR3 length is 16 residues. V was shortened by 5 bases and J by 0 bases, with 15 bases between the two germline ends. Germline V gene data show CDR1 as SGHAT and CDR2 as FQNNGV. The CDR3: CASSPQASPSTDTQYF. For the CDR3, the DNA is TGTGCCAGCAGCCCCCAGGCAAGTCCTAGCACAGATACGCAGTATTTT.

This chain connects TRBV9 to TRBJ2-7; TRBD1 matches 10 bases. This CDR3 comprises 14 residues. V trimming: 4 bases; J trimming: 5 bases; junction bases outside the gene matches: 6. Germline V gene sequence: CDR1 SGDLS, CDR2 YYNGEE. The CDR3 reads CASSKTGGGDEQYF. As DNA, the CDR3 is TGTGCCAGCAGCAAGACAGGGGGCGGCGACGAGCAGTACTTC.

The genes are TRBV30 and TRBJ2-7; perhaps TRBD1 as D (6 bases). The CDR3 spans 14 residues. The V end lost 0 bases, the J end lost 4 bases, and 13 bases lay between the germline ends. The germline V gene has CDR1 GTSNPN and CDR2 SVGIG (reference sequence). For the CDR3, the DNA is TGTGCCTGGAGTGTACGCGAGGGGGAGTACGAGCAGTACTTC. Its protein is CAWSVREGEYEQYF.

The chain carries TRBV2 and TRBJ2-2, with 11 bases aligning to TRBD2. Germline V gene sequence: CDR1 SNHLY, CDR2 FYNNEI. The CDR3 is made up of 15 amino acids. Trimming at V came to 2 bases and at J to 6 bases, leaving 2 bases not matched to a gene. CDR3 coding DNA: TGTGCCAGCAGTGAACTAGCGGGGGGTCCCGGGGAGCTGTTTTTT. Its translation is CASSELAGGPGELFF.

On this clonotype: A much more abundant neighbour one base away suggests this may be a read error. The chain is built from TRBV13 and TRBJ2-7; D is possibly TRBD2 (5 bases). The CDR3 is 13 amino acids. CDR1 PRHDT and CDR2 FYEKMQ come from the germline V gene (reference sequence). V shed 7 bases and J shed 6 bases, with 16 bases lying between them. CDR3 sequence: CASIPLREPEQYF. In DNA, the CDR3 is TGTGCCAGCATCCCACTTCGGGAACCCGAGCAGTACTTC. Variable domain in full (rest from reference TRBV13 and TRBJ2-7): AAGVIQSPRHLIKEKRETATLKCYPIPRHDTVYWYQQGPGQDPQFLISFYEKMQSDKGSIPDRFSAQQFSDYHSELNMSSLELGDSALYFCASIPLREPEQYFGPGTRLTVT.